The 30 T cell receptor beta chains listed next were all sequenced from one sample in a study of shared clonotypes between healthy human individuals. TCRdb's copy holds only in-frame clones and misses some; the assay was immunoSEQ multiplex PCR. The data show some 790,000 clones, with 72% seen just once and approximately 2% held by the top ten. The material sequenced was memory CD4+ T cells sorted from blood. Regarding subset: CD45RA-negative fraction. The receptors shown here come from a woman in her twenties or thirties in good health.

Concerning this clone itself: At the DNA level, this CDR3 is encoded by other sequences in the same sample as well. CDR3 coding DNA: TGTGCCAGCAGCTTAGACAGCAATCAGCCCCAGCATTTT. The encoded protein is CASSLDSNQPQHF. The V and J genes are TRBV11-2 and TRBJ1-5; D is unclear. V was cut by 0 bases and J by 1 base, with 1 base left in between. This CDR3 contains 13 residues. CDR1 is SGHAT, CDR2 FQNNGV, per germline. The complete variable domain, with remaining parts taken from reference TRBV11-2 and TRBJ1-5, reads EAGVAQSPRYKIIEKRQSVAFWCNPISGHATLYWYQQILGQGPKLLIQFQNNGVVDDSQLPKDRFSAERLKGVDSTLKIQPAKLEDSAVYLCASSLDSNQPQHFGDGTRLSIL.

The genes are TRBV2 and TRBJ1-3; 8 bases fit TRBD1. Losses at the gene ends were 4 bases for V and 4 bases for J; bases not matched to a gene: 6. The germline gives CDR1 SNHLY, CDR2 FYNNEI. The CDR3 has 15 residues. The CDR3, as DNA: TGTGCCAGCAGTGCCGGACAGGGTACGGGAAACACCATATATTTT. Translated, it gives CASSAGQGTGNTIYF.

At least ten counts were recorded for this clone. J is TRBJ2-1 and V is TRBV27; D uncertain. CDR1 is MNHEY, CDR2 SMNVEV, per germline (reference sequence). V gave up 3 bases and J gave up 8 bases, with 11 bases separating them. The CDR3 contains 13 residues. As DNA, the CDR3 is TGTGCCAGCAGTTTCACGCGGAAGGATGAGCAGTTCTTC. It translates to CASSFTRKDEQFF.

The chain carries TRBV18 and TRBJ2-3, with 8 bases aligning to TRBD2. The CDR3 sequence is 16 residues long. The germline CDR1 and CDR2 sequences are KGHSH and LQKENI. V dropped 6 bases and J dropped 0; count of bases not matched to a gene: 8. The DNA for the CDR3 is TGTGCCAGCTCCGACAGCGGGAGCTATAGCACAGATACGCAGTATTTT. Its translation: CASSDSGSYSTDTQYF.

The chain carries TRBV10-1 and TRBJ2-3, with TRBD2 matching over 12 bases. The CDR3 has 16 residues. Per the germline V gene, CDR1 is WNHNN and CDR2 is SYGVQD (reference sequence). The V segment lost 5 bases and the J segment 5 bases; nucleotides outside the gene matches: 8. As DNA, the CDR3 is TGCGCCAGCAGTCCACAGTCGGGACTAGCGGGAGATACGCAGTATTTT. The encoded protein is CASSPQSGLAGDTQYF.

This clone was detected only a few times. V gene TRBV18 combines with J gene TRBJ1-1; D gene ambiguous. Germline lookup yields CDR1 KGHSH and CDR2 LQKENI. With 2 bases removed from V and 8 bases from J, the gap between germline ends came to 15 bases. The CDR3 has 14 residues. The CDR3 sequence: CASSPALRTAEAFF. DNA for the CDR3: TGTGCCAGCTCACCAGCTCTTAGAACAGCGGAAGCTTTCTTT.

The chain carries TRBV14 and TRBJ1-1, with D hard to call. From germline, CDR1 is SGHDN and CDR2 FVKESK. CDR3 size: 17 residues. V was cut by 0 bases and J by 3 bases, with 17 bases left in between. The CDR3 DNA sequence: TGTGCCAGCAGCCAAGAGGGGTCGGAACAGTGGGACACTGAAGCTTTCTTT. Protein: CASSQEGSEQWDTEAFF.

The CDR3 DNA is TGTGCCACCGGGGACAGGGGGCAGAGCAATCAGCCCCAGCATTTT. It translates to CATGDRGQSNQPQHF. The J gene is TRBJ1-5, the V gene TRBV19; 12 bases agree with TRBD1. The trim removed 10 bases at V and 1 base at J, leaving 5 bases unmatched. The CDR3 runs to 15 residues. Germline V lookup: CDR1 LNHDA, CDR2 SQIVND (reference sequence).

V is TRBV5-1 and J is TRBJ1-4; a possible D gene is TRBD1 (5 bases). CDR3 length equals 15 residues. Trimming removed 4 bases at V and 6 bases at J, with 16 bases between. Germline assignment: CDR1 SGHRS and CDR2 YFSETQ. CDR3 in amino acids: CASSGDQGVDEKLFF. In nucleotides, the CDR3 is TGCGCCAGCAGCGGAGACCAGGGTGTCGATGAAAAACTGTTTTTT.

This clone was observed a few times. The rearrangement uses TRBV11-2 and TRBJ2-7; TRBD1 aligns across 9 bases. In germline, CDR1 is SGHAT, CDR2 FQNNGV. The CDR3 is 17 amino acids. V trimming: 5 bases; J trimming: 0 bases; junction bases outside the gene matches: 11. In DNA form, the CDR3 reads TGTGCCAGCAGCCGAAATACCGGGACAGGGCTCTCCTACGAGCAGTACTTC. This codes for CASSRNTGTGLSYEQYF.

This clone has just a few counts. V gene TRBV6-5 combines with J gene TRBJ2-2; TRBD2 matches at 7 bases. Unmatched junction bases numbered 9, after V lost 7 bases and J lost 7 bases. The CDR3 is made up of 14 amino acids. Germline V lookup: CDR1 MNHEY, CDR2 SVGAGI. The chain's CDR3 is CASTPSGDYGELFF. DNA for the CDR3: TGTGCCAGCACTCCATCCGGGGACTACGGGGAGCTGTTTTTT.

The CDR3 here is CASSPGVGTGELFF. The CDR3, as DNA: TGTGCCAGCTCACCTGGGGTTGGTACCGGGGAGCTGTTTTTT. The rearrangement links TRBV18 to TRBJ2-2, with D unresolved. V gave up 3 bases and J gave up 5 bases, with 10 bases separating them. The CDR3 contains 14 residues. Germline assignment: CDR1 KGHSH and CDR2 LQKENI.

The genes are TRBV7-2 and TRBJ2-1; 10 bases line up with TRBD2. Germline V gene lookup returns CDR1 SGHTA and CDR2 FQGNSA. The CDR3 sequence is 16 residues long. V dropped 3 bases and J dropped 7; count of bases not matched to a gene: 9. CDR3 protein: CASSLWAAGGPNEQFF. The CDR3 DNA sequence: TGTGCCAGCAGCTTGTGGGCAGCGGGAGGGCCGAATGAGCAGTTCTTC.

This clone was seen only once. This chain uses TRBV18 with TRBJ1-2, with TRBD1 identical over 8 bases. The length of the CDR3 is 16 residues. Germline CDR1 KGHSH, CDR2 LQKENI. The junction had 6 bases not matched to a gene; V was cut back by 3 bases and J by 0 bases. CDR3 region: CASSPTGALANYGYTF. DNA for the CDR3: TGTGCCAGCTCACCGACAGGGGCCCTAGCTAACTATGGCTACACCTTC.

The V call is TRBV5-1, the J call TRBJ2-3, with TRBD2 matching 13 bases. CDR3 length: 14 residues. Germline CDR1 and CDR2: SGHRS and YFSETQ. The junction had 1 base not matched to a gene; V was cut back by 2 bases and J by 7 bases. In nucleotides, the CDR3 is TGCGCCAGCAGCTTCGGGACTAGCGGGAATACGCAGTATTTT. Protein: CASSFGTSGNTQYF. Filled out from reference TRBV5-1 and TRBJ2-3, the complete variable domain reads KAGVTQTPRYLIKTRGQQVTLSCSPISGHRSVSWYQQTPGQGLQFLFEYFSETQRNKGNFPGRFSGRQFSNSRSEMNVSTLELGDSALYLCASSFGTSGNTQYFGPGTRLTVL.

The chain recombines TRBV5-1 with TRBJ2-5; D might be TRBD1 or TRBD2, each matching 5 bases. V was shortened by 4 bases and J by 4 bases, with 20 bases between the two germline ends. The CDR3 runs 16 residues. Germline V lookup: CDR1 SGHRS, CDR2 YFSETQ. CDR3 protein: CASSPRGTERRETQYF. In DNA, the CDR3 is TGCGCCAGCAGCCCAAGAGGGACGGAGAGGCGAGAGACCCAGTACTTC. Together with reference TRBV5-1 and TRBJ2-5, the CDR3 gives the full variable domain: KAGVTQTPRYLIKTRGQQVTLSCSPISGHRSVSWYQQTPGQGLQFLFEYFSETQRNKGNFPGRFSGRQFSNSRSEMNVSTLELGDSALYLCASSPRGTERRETQYFGPGTRLLVL.

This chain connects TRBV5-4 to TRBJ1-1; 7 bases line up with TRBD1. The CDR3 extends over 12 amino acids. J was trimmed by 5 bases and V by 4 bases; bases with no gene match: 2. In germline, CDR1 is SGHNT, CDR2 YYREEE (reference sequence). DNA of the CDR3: TGTGCCAGCAGCCCGGGACAGACTGAAGCTTTCTTT. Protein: CASSPGQTEAFF.

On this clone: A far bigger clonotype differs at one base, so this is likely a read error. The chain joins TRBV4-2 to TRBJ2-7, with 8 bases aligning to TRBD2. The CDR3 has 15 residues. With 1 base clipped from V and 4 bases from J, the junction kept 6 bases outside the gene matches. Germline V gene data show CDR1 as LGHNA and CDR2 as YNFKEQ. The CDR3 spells CASSQGGGRLYEQYF. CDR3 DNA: TGTGCCAGCAGCCAAGGGGGCGGGAGGCTGTACGAGCAGTACTTC.

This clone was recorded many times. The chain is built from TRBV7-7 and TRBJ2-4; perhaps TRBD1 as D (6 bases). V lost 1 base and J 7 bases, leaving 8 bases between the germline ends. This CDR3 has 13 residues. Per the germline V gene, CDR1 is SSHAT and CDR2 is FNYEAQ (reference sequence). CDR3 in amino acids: CASSLGQGNIQYF. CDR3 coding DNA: TGTGCCAGCAGCTTAGGGCAGGGGAACATTCAGTACTTC.

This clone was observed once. The CDR3 loop is CASSSIGPRASGKYEQYF. In nucleotides, the CDR3 is TGTGCCAGCTCATCGATTGGGCCTAGGGCTAGCGGGAAGTACGAGCAGTACTTC. The chain is built from TRBV18 and TRBJ2-7; 9 bases fit TRBD2. J was trimmed by 4 bases and V by 5 bases; bases with no gene match: 18. The CDR3 contains 18 residues. The V gene's germline CDR1 is KGHSH and CDR2 LQKENI.

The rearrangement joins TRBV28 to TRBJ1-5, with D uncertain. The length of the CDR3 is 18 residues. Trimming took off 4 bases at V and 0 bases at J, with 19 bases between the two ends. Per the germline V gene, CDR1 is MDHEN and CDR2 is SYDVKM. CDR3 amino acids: CASSWKGKFGYSNQPQHF. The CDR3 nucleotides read TGTGCCAGCAGTTGGAAAGGGAAGTTTGGGTATAGCAATCAGCCCCAGCATTTT.

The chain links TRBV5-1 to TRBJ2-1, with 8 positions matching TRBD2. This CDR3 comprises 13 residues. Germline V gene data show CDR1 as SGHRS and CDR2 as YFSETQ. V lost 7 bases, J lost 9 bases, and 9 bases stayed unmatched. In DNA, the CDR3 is TGCGCCAGCCAAGGACTAGCTACTCCTGAGCAGTTCTTC. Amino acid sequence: CASQGLATPEQFF. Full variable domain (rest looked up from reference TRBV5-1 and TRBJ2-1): KAGVTQTPRYLIKTRGQQVTLSCSPISGHRSVSWYQQTPGQGLQFLFEYFSETQRNKGNFPGRFSGRQFSNSRSEMNVSTLELGDSALYLCASQGLATPEQFFGPGTRLTVL.

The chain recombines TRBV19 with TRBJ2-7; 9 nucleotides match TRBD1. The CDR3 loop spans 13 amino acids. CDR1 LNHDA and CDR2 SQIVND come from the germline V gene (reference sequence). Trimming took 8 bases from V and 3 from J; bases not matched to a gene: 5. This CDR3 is CASARQGDYEQYF. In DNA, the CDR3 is TGTGCCAGTGCCAGACAGGGGGACTACGAGCAGTACTTC.

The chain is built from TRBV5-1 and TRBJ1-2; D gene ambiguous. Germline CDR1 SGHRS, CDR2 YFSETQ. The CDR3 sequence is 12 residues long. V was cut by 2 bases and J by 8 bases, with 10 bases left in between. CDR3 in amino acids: CASSFSDGGYTF. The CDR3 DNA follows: TGCGCCAGCAGCTTCTCGGACGGGGGCTACACCTTC.

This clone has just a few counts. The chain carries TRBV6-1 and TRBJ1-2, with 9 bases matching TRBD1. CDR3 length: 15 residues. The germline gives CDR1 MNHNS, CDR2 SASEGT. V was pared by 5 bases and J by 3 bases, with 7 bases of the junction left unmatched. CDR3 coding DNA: TGTGCCAGCAGTCGAGGACAGGGGTTTGACTATGGCTACACCTTC. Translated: CASSRGQGFDYGYTF.

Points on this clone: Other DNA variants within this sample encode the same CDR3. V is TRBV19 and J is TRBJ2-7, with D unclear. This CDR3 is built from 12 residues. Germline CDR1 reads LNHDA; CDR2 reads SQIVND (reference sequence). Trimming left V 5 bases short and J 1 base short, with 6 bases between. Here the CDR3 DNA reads TGTGCCAGTAGTGACCGTTCCTACGAGCAGTACTTC. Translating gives CASSDRSYEQYF.

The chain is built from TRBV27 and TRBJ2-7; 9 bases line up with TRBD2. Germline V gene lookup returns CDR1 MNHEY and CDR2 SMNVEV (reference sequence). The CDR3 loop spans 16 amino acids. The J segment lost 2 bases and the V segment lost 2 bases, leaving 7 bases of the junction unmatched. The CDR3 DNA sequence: TGTGCCAGCAGTTTACGGCCTAGCGGGGTCGCCTACGAGCAGTACTTC. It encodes CASSLRPSGVAYEQYF.

The CDR3 sequence is CASSLRTSGRSGANVLTF. The CDR3 DNA reads TGTGCCAGCAGCTTGAGGACTAGCGGGAGGTCTGGGGCCAACGTCCTGACTTTC. The gene calls are TRBV7-9 and TRBJ2-6, with 14 nucleotides matching TRBD2. The CDR3 is 18 residues long. Trimming at V came to 3 bases and at J to 1 base, leaving 2 bases not matched to a gene. Germline V gene data show CDR1 as SEHNR and CDR2 as FQNEAQ (reference sequence).

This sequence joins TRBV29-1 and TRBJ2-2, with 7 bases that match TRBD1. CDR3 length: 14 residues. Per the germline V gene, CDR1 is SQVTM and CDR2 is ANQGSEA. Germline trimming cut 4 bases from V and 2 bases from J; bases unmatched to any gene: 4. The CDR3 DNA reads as TGCAGCGTTGGTTGGGACAGAAACACCGGGGAGCTGTTTTTT. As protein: CSVGWDRNTGELFF.

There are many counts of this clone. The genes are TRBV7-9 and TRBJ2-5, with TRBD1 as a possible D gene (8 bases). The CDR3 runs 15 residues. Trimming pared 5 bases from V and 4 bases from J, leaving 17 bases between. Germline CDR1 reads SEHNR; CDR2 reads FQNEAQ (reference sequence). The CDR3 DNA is TGTGCCAGCAGCCGACAGACAGGGGAGGGAGAGACCCAGTACTTC. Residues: CASSRQTGEGETQYF.